Below, 26 T cell receptor beta chains from the same sample are listed, as sequenced in a study of cytomegalovirus exposure and HLA in healthy donors. The PCR had 60 Vbeta and 13 Jbeta primers. Data came from immunoSEQ multiplex PCR; TCRdb stores just in-frame clones and leaves some out. The profile shows some 110,000 clones, 80% of them singletons. The specimen was PBMCs. The source is a man aged 30 to 45 in good health and CMV-seronegative.

The chain is built from TRBV27 and TRBJ1-4, with TRBD1 matching 12 bases. The V gene's germline CDR1 is MNHEY and CDR2 SMNVEV (reference sequence). V shed 1 base, J shed 7 bases, and the junction held 1 base outside the gene matches. The CDR3 totals 15 residues. The CDR3 nucleotides are TGTGCCAGCAGTTTATGGGACAGGGGGCTTGAAAAACTGTTTTTT. The encoded protein is CASSLWDRGLEKLFF.

This clone was picked up a small number of times. This rearrangement joins TRBV11-2 to TRBJ2-7; 9 positions match TRBD1. The CDR3 covers 15 residues. Trimming took 5 bases from V and 0 from J; bases not matched to a gene: 5. The V gene's germline CDR1 is SGHAT and CDR2 FQNNGV. CDR3 bases: TGTGCCAGCAGCCCGGGGGACAGGGTCTCCTACGAGCAGTACTTC. Translation: CASSPGDRVSYEQYF.

V gene TRBV6-1 combines with J gene TRBJ2-7, with 14 bases fitting TRBD2. The CDR3 covers 15 residues. In germline, CDR1 is MNHNS, CDR2 SASEGT. The junction had 7 bases not matched to a gene; V was cut back by 6 bases and J by 6 bases. CDR3 region: CASRVPGLAGAEQYF. The DNA for the CDR3 is TGTGCCAGCAGGGTACCGGGACTAGCGGGGGCCGAGCAGTACTTC.

This chain uses TRBV15 with TRBJ1-1; 7 positions match TRBD1. Germline V gives CDR1 LNHNV, CDR2 YYDKDF (reference sequence). The CDR3 covers 15 residues. The J segment lost 5 bases and the V segment lost 0 bases, leaving 6 bases of the junction unmatched. The CDR3 spells CATSRDLTGETEAFF. For the CDR3, the DNA is TGTGCCACCAGCAGAGATCTTACAGGGGAAACTGAAGCTTTCTTT.

This clone is a singleton in its sample. The V and J genes are TRBV5-5 and TRBJ2-3; D gene uncertain. The CDR3 sequence is 16 residues long. Trimming shortened V by 7 bases and J by 0 bases, and 18 bases separated the two germline ends. CDR1 and CDR2 (germline): SGHKS, YYEKEE (reference sequence). CDR3 nucleotides: TGTGCCAGCCCTAGTTTCTGGCCCTCTAGCACAGATACGCAGTATTTT. Its protein product is CASPSFWPSSTDTQYF. The variable domain in full, completed from reference TRBV5-5 and TRBJ2-3, reads DAGVTQSPTHLIKTRGQQVTLRCSPISGHKSVSWYQQVLGQGPQFIFQYYEKEERGRGNFPDRFSARQFPNYSSELNVNALLLGDSALYLCASPSFWPSSTDTQYFGPGTRLTVL.

The sample holds one count of this clone. The chain recombines TRBV27 with TRBJ1-5; TRBD1 might be the D (6 bases). Germline V gene lookup returns CDR1 MNHEY and CDR2 SMNVEV (reference sequence). The CDR3 extends over 14 amino acids. Trimming stripped 3 bases from V and 7 bases from J, with 13 bases between. The CDR3 nucleotides read TGTGCCAGCAGTTTCACAGGGAGGGAACAGCCCCAGCATTTT. This encodes CASSFTGREQPQHF.

This chain connects TRBV7-2 to TRBJ1-1; D may be TRBD1 (6 bases). Germline V CDR1 and CDR2: SGHTA, FQGNSA. CDR3 size: 14 residues. Trimming stripped 5 bases from V and 0 bases from J, with 10 bases between. The CDR3 here is CASSQGGMNTEAFF. In DNA form, the CDR3 reads TGTGCCAGCAGCCAAGGGGGAATGAACACTGAAGCTTTCTTT. Drawing the rest from reference TRBV7-2 and TRBJ1-1, the complete variable domain is GAGVSQSPSNKVTEKGKDVELRCDPISGHTALYWYRQSLGQGLEFLIYFQGNSAPDKSGLPSDRFSAERTGGSVSTLTIQRTQQEDSAVYLCASSQGGMNTEAFFGQGTRLTVV.

This chain links TRBV19 with TRBJ2-1, with a tentative D call TRBD1 (6 bases). The CDR3 contains 15 residues. V was cut by 5 bases and J by 3 bases, with 14 bases left in between. CDR1 is LNHDA and CDR2 is SQIVND in the germline V gene (reference sequence). The CDR3 region has the DNA TGTGCCAGTAGTCCCTCCAGGGGCCGCTACAATGAGCAGTTCTTC. It translates to CASSPSRGRYNEQFF.

The chain recombines TRBV9 with TRBJ2-7; 12 nucleotides agree with TRBD1. CDR3 length: 15 residues. Trimming at V came to 5 bases and at J to 6 bases, leaving 9 bases not matched to a gene. CDR1 SGDLS and CDR2 YYNGEE come from the germline V gene. CDR3 in DNA: TGTGCCAGCAGTTACACCGGGACAGGGGGCGGCGAGCAGTACTTC. Translated: CASSYTGTGGGEQYF.

This clone was observed a few times. Other DNA sequences in the same sample also yield this CDR3. The chain has TRBV2 and TRBJ1-1; D possibly corresponds to TRBD1 (6 bases). Germline assignment: CDR1 SNHLY and CDR2 FYNNEI. V was trimmed by 6 bases and J by 0 bases, leaving 8 bases between them. The CDR3 consists of 13 residues. The CDR3 coding sequence is TGTGCCAGCAGAGGACAGATGAACACTGAAGCTTTCTTT. Translated, it gives CASRGQMNTEAFF.

J is TRBJ2-7 and V is TRBV2, with a possible D match to TRBD1 (6 bases). With 8 bases removed from V and 0 bases from J, the gap between germline ends came to 8 bases. This CDR3 has 12 amino acids. CDR1 and CDR2 (germline): SNHLY, FYNNEI. CDR3 loop: CASRDNSYEQYF. CDR3 sequence (DNA): TGTGCCAGCCGGGACAACTCCTACGAGCAGTACTTC.

The chain links TRBV5-6 to TRBJ1-1; 7 nucleotides line up with TRBD1. Trimming took 0 bases from V and 2 from J; bases not matched to a gene: 7. Germline CDR1 reads SGHDT; CDR2 reads YYEEEE. The CDR3 totals 16 residues. CDR3: CASSLATGAVNTEAFF. The CDR3 region has the DNA TGTGCCAGCAGCTTGGCAACAGGGGCTGTAAACACTGAAGCTTTCTTT.

The rearrangement uses TRBV19 and TRBJ2-5, with D unresolved. Per the germline V gene, CDR1 is LNHDA and CDR2 is SQIVND (reference sequence). CDR3 length equals 13 residues. V lost 3 bases to trimming and J lost 5 bases, with 10 bases between them. DNA for the CDR3: TGTGCCAGTAGTATGATCCGTCAGGAGACCCAGTACTTC. It codes for CASSMIRQETQYF.

The CDR3 loop reads CASSGASYNEQFF. CDR3 sequence (DNA): TGTGCCAGCAGCGGGGCTTCCTACAATGAGCAGTTCTTC. The chain employs TRBV13 and TRBJ2-1; TRBD1 might be the D (5 bases). There are 13 residues in the CDR3. Germline V gene data show CDR1 as PRHDT and CDR2 as FYEKMQ (reference sequence). The V end was cut by 5 bases, the J end by 1 base, with 6 bases between. The variable domain in full, with the rest retrieved from reference TRBV13 and TRBJ2-1, is AAGVIQSPRHLIKEKRETATLKCYPIPRHDTVYWYQQGPGQDPQFLISFYEKMQSDKGSIPDRFSAQQFSDYHSELNMSSLELGDSALYFCASSGASYNEQFFGPGTRLTVL.

The table lists this clone with a few counts. The CDR3 reads CASSYLRYTEAFF. The CDR3 DNA follows: TGTGCCAGCAGTTACTTGAGATACACTGAAGCTTTCTTT. J is TRBJ1-1 and V is TRBV6-6; D not certain. The germline V gene encodes CDR1 MNHNY and CDR2 SVGAGI (reference sequence). This CDR3 region has 13 residues. The V end lost 1 base, the J end lost 3 bases, and 6 bases lay between the germline ends.

The CDR3 nucleotides are TGTGCCAGCACTCTAACGGGACTACAAGAGACCCAGTACTTC. It codes for CASTLTGLQETQYF. The rearrangement joins TRBV6-6 to TRBJ2-5; 7 bases agree with TRBD2. The germline gives CDR1 MNHNY, CDR2 SVGAGI (reference sequence). The CDR3 has 14 amino acids. J gave up 2 bases and V 7 bases, and 7 bases lay outside the gene matches.

The V gene is TRBV5-1, the J gene TRBJ2-5, with TRBD1 matching over 8 bases. J gave up 5 bases and V 1 base, and 4 bases lay outside the gene matches. CDR1 is SGHRS and CDR2 is YFSETQ in the germline V gene. CDR3 length: 14 residues. CDR3 DNA sequence: TGCGCCAGCAGCTTGACAGGGGGGAAGGAGACCCAGTACTTC. This translates into CASSLTGGKETQYF.

The chain carries TRBV15 and TRBJ2-7; 8 nucleotides align to TRBD1. The CDR3 covers 14 residues. The V gene end was trimmed by 3 bases and the J gene end by 4 bases; junction bases not matched to a gene: 5. Germline values: CDR1 LNHNV, CDR2 YYDKDF (reference sequence). CDR3 loop: CATSRGDRSYEQYF. The CDR3 nucleotides are TGTGCCACCAGCAGGGGGGACAGGTCTTACGAGCAGTACTTC.

The V and J genes are TRBV7-9 and TRBJ2-7; 9 nucleotides agree with TRBD1. The V segment lost 9 bases and the J segment 4 bases; nucleotides outside the gene matches: 13. The germline V gene encodes CDR1 SEHNR and CDR2 FQNEAQ (reference sequence). The CDR3 sequence is 15 residues long. The CDR3: CASQTGGADRYEQYF. The CDR3 DNA is TGTGCCAGTCAAACAGGGGGCGCCGATCGTTACGAGCAGTACTTC.

The chain links TRBV2 to TRBJ1-3; D is undetermined. The germline V and J ends were trimmed by 4 bases and 4 bases, with 11 bases remaining between them. This CDR3 region has 14 residues. Germline loops: CDR1 SNHLY, CDR2 FYNNEI. The CDR3 sequence is CASSVRQGGNTIYF. For the CDR3, the DNA is TGTGCCAGCAGTGTCAGGCAAGGCGGAAACACCATATATTTT. The whole variable domain, remainder taken from reference TRBV2 and TRBJ1-3, is EPEVTQTPSHQVTQMGQEVILRCVPISNHLYFYWYRQILGQKVEFLVSFYNNEISEKSEIFDDQFSVERPDGSNFTLKIRSTKLEDSAMYFCASSVRQGGNTIYFGEGSWLTVV.

This clone appeared once. J is TRBJ2-7 and V is TRBV4-3; D is ambiguous. Per germline, CDR1 LGHNA and CDR2 YSLEER. This CDR3 has 15 amino acids. V lost 0 bases, J lost 1 base, and 10 bases lay in between. The CDR3 coding sequence is TGCGCCAGCAGCCAAGATCCAACCAGGTCCTACGAGCAGTACTTC. It translates to CASSQDPTRSYEQYF.

In its sample, this clone was seen a few times. This chain joins TRBV19 and TRBJ1-5; tentative D call: TRBD1 (6 bases). Germline values: CDR1 LNHDA, CDR2 SQIVND (reference sequence). The V end lost 3 bases, the J end lost 7 bases, and 13 bases lay between the germline ends. The CDR3 contains 14 residues. DNA of the CDR3: TGTGCCAGTAGTATTCCCCGAGGGGGACAGCCCCAGCATTTT. Translated, it gives CASSIPRGGQPQHF.

The V gene is TRBV5-1, the J gene TRBJ2-2; 14 bases align to TRBD2. This CDR3 region has 18 residues. Germline CDR1 SGHRS, CDR2 YFSETQ. The V and J ends lost 0 bases and 3 bases, in that order; junction bases with no gene match: 4. DNA for the CDR3: TGCGCCAGCAGCTTGGGACTAGCGGGGGGGCTTGACACCGGGGAGCTGTTTTTT. Protein: CASSLGLAGGLDTGELFF.

The gene calls are TRBV5-1 and TRBJ2-6, with a possible D match to TRBD1 (6 bases). V lost 0 bases, J lost 4 bases, and 14 bases lay in between. Germline CDR1 and CDR2: SGHRS and YFSETQ. The CDR3 has 17 residues. The CDR3 nucleotides are TGCGCCAGCAGCTTGGGCGGACAGACTTCGGGGGCCAACGTCCTGACTTTC. Residues: CASSLGGQTSGANVLTF.

V and J are TRBV9 and TRBJ1-1; D is perhaps TRBD1 (6 bases). In germline, CDR1 is SGDLS, CDR2 YYNGEE. The V end was cut by 1 base, the J end by 5 bases, with 12 bases between. The length of the CDR3 is 14 residues. The CDR3 loop reads CASSVIQGKTEAFF. The CDR3 DNA sequence: TGTGCCAGCAGCGTAATACAGGGAAAGACTGAAGCTTTCTTT. The full variable domain, completed using reference TRBV9 and TRBJ1-1, is DSGVTQTPKHLITATGQRVTLRCSPRSGDLSVYWYQQSLDQGLQFLIQYYNGEERAKGNILERFSAQQFPDLHSELNLSSLELGDSALYFCASSVIQGKTEAFFGQGTRLTVV.

This chain uses TRBV5-6 with TRBJ1-5; a possible D gene is TRBD1 (6 bases). Trimming cost V 0 bases and J 2 bases, with 12 bases left between them. The CDR3 runs to 16 residues. From germline, CDR1 is SGHDT and CDR2 YYEEEE. DNA of the CDR3: TGTGCCAGCAGCTTGGGACAGGCCGGTGGCAATCAGCCCCAGCATTTT. This sequence encodes CASSLGQAGGNQPQHF.